A single sample gave rise to the 6 T cell receptor beta chains below, sequenced in a study of blood T cells in healthy people across ages. Using a J-beta primer mix together with a sample-barcoded 5' primer, a second PCR was run for 7 to 11 cycles. TCRdb reanalysed the 5' RACE reads using MiXCR and keeps one entry per CDR3 protein. The sample consists of 1.4 million or so distinct CDR3 sequences, roughly two fifths of them appearing once. The sequencing sample was made of blood. These receptors were taken from a woman under 30 in good health.

CDR3 amino acids: CASSHNANTGELFF. The CDR3 nucleotides are TGCGCCAGCAGCCATAACGCGAACACCGGGGAGCTGTTTTTT. The chain uses TRBV4-3 and TRBJ2-2; D not certain. The V gene lost 3 bases and the J gene lost 0 bases, with 5 bases spanning the gap. The CDR3 runs to 14 residues. The germline gives CDR1 LGHNA, CDR2 YSLEER.

This clonotype has at least ten counts. This rearrangement joins TRBV7-2 to TRBJ2-1; D remains ambiguous. This CDR3 contains 16 residues. CDR1 is SGHTA and CDR2 is FQGNSA in the germline V gene. Deletions cut 5 bases from V and 9 bases from J, with 23 bases between. DNA of the CDR3: TGTGCCAGCAGCGTCTCCGGGCCACTCGCGGTACGTGAGCAGTTCTTC. Its protein is CASSVSGPLAVREQFF.

The chain couples TRBV9 to TRBJ1-3; no definite D call. The length of the CDR3 is 14 residues. V was pared by 0 bases and J by 7 bases, with 11 bases between. The germline V gene encodes CDR1 SGDLS and CDR2 YYNGEE. CDR3 amino acids: CASSVGGDWNTIYF. The DNA for the CDR3 is TGTGCCAGCAGCGTAGGTGGGGATTGGAACACCATATATTTT.

This clonotype was observed a few times. This chain uses TRBV27 with TRBJ1-2; 11 bases align to TRBD1. V dropped 6 bases and J dropped 7; count of bases not matched to a gene: 10. The CDR3 totals 15 residues. CDR1 and CDR2 from the germline V gene are MNHEY and SMNVEV (reference sequence). The CDR3 region is CASRGTGQGASGYTF. The CDR3 DNA reads TGTGCCAGCAGGGGAACCGGACAGGGGGCCAGTGGCTACACCTTC.

This clonotype has a count of ten or more. The chain combines TRBV12-3 or TRBV12-4 with TRBJ1-1; 7 bases align to TRBD1. The CDR3 runs to 14 residues. V trimming: 6 bases; J trimming: 1 base; junction bases outside the gene matches: 5. CDR3: CASSPRTGNTEAFF. In DNA form, the CDR3 reads TGTGCCAGCAGCCCTCGGACAGGGAACACTGAAGCTTTCTTT.

The chain employs TRBV4-1 and TRBJ1-6; no definite D call. The germline CDR1 and CDR2 sequences are MGHRA and YSYEKL. Trimming cost V 4 bases and J 6 bases, with 16 bases left between them. The CDR3 loop spans 16 amino acids. The CDR3 DNA follows: TGCGCCAGCAGCCTAGGAAAGACGGGCTTTAATTCACCCCTCCACTTT. Translated, it gives CASSLGKTGFNSPLHF.